This entry lists 8 T cell receptor beta chains sequenced from one sample in a study of PD-1 blockade in classical Hodgkin lymphoma. Here immunoSEQ multiplex PCR was the method, and the copy in TCRdb shows in-frame clones only, minus some. The profile shows roughly 28,000 clones, roughly 80% of them singletons. Time point defined: cycle 4 day 1 (C4D1), after 6 weeks of nivolumab. Every patient had relapsed following autologous stem cell transplantation, and cohorts differed in brentuximab vedotin exposure. Sequencing used peripheral blood mononuclear cells (PBMCs), obtained before the fourth cycle of nivolumab. Receptors were obtained from a human donor with classical Hodgkin lymphoma.

The genes are TRBV5-1 and TRBJ2-5; unclear D gene. V lost 0 bases and J 5 bases, leaving 11 bases between the germline ends. Germline V gene data show CDR1 as SGHRS and CDR2 as YFSETQ. This CDR3 spans 14 amino acids. The CDR3 protein is CASSLVLGEETQYF. Here the CDR3 DNA reads TGCGCCAGCAGCTTGGTATTGGGTGAGGAGACCCAGTACTTC.

V and J are TRBV5-1 and TRBJ2-3, with D uncertain. Germline V lookup: CDR1 SGHRS, CDR2 YFSETQ. V was cut by 0 bases and J by 2 bases, with 13 bases left in between. There are 16 residues in the CDR3. The CDR3 DNA sequence: TGCGCCAGCAGCTTGGTTGACATGGGATTCACAGATACGCAGTATTTT. Translating it yields CASSLVDMGFTDTQYF.

The chain uses TRBV16 and TRBJ1-3; D is possibly TRBD1 (5 bases). V lost 1 base and J lost 0, with 10 bases in between. The CDR3 runs to 16 residues. CDR1 KGHSY and CDR2 FQNENV come from the germline V gene. The CDR3 nucleotides read TGTGCCAGCAGCCAATGGGGGGAGCACTCTGGAAACACCATATATTTT. Translated, it gives CASSQWGEHSGNTIYF.

This clone occurred once. The V gene is TRBV19, the J gene TRBJ2-5; 11 nucleotides agree with TRBD2. V shed 0 bases and J 5 bases; nucleotides not matched to a gene: 8. The germline CDR1 and CDR2 sequences are LNHDA and SQIVND (reference sequence). The CDR3 spans 17 residues. The CDR3 is CASSIDRTSGQEETQYF. The CDR3 DNA is TGTGCCAGTAGTATAGATCGGACTAGCGGGCAAGAGGAGACCCAGTACTTC.

The count of this clone is one. The chain couples TRBV10-3 to TRBJ1-4; tentatively, D is TRBD1 (6 bases). The ends were cut back, 5 bases at V and 1 base at J, with 14 bases in the middle. The CDR3 sequence is 16 residues long. Germline V gene lookup returns CDR1 ENHRY and CDR2 SYGVKD. In DNA, the CDR3 is TGTGCCATCAGTAAACGAGGGGGAATAACTAATGAAAAACTGTTTTTT. Protein sequence: CAISKRGGITNEKLFF.

This clone was seen just once. V is TRBV14 and J is TRBJ1-1; tentatively, D is TRBD1 (5 bases). Trimming took 4 bases from V and 4 from J, leaving 19 bases between them. From germline, CDR1 is SGHDN and CDR2 FVKESK. This CDR3 spans 16 amino acids. CDR3 region: CASSPISGLWGTEAFF. In DNA form, the CDR3 reads TGTGCCAGCAGCCCCATCTCGGGACTCTGGGGCACTGAAGCTTTCTTT.

DNA for the CDR3: TGTGCCAGCAGCCTCGGGACAGCTAAGGATGGCTACACCTTC. Translating gives CASSLGTAKDGYTF. V is TRBV28 and J is TRBJ1-2, with 7 bases fitting TRBD1. The CDR3 totals 14 residues. The V and J ends lost 6 bases and 6 bases, in that order; junction bases with no gene match: 10. Germline CDR1 and CDR2: MDHEN and SYDVKM.

This clone came up a few times. The DNA of the CDR3 is TGTGCCAGCAGTCTGACGCCTGCCGGGACACCCTCCACAGATACGCAGTATTTT. Translated: CASSLTPAGTPSTDTQYF. The chain links TRBV28 to TRBJ2-3; tentatively, D is TRBD1 (6 bases). The CDR3 consists of 18 residues. The germline V gene encodes CDR1 MDHEN and CDR2 SYDVKM. Trimming removed 5 bases from V and 2 bases from J, with 23 bases in between.